What follows are 9 T cell receptor beta chains derived from one specimen sequenced in a study of human T cells and chemical hapten exposure. TCRdb re-analysed the RACE reads in MiXCR, keeping a single row per CDR3 protein. The table has tens of thousands of distinct CDR3 sequences, approximately 5% seen once. Time point indicated: healthy volunteer bleed at 6 weeks. Whole blood that had not been fractionated was the source of extracted total RNA. The specimen sequenced was whole blood. Receptor source: a human donor in good health. Some clones in this sample may be carry-over from other donors' samples.

This clonotype has a count of ten or more. The chain uses TRBV24-1 and TRBJ2-1, with 12 bases identical to TRBD2. CDR1 is KGHDR and CDR2 is SFDVKD in the germline V gene. V gave up 3 bases and J gave up 7 bases; unmatched junction bases: 6. The CDR3 runs 16 residues. The CDR3 DNA follows: TGTGCCACCAGTGATACGACTAGCGGGAGAAGGAATGAGCAGTTCTTC. Translated: CATSDTTSGRRNEQFF.

The CDR3 region is CAWSKEGQGINEQFF. As DNA, the CDR3 is TGTGCCTGGAGTAAGGAGGGACAGGGGATCAATGAGCAGTTCTTC. The V call is TRBV30, the J call TRBJ2-1; 10 bases line up with TRBD1. From germline, CDR1 is GTSNPN and CDR2 SVGIG (reference sequence). CDR3 size: 15 residues. V dropped 2 bases and J dropped 6; count of bases not matched to a gene: 7.

The chain combines TRBV5-1 with TRBJ2-1, with TRBD1 identical over 9 bases. V lost 1 base, J lost 4 bases, and 3 bases stayed unmatched. The CDR3 extends over 15 amino acids. The germline gives CDR1 SGHRS, CDR2 YFSETQ. CDR3 sequence: CASSLSGQGYNEQFF. The CDR3 nucleotides read TGCGCCAGCAGCTTGTCAGGACAGGGGTACAATGAGCAGTTCTTC.

This clonotype was recorded many times. The gene calls are TRBV10-3 and TRBJ1-2; 7 bases align to TRBD1. After removal of 2 bases from V and 0 bases from J, the junction contained 9 bases not matched to a gene. CDR3 length: 17 residues. Germline loops: CDR1 ENHRY, CDR2 SYGVKD. The chain's CDR3 is CAISENGQVKANYGYTF. CDR3 coding DNA: TGTGCCATCAGTGAGAACGGACAGGTCAAAGCTAACTATGGCTACACCTTC.

This clonotype was seen many times. The chain uses TRBV28 and TRBJ2-7; 7 bases fit TRBD2. Trimming cost V 6 bases and J 0 bases; bases outside gene matches: 5. Germline CDR1 reads MDHEN; CDR2 reads SYDVKM. The CDR3 has 14 residues. The CDR3: CASRSGGSSYEQYF. The CDR3 DNA reads TGTGCCAGCAGATCGGGCGGGAGCTCCTACGAGCAGTACTTC.

In its sample, this clonotype was seen many times. The genes are TRBV29-1 and TRBJ2-2, with 7 positions matching TRBD1. The CDR3 totals 11 residues. V lost 5 bases, J lost 6 bases, and 0 bases stayed unmatched. Germline CDR1 and CDR2: SQVTM and ANQGSEA. The CDR3 is CSVTGAGELFF. CDR3 coding DNA: TGCAGCGTTACAGGGGCCGGGGAGCTGTTTTTT.

This clonotype was counted between two and nine times. The CDR3 coding sequence is TGCAGCGTCCGGGACAATTTCAATCAGCCCCAGCATTTT. As protein: CSVRDNFNQPQHF. V gene TRBV29-1 combines with J gene TRBJ1-5; tentative D call: TRBD1 (6 bases). This CDR3 has 13 amino acids. The V gene lost 6 bases and the J gene lost 3 bases, with 12 bases spanning the gap. The germline V gene encodes CDR1 SQVTM and CDR2 ANQGSEA.

In this sample, this clonotype turned up a few times. V usage is TRBV10-3 and J usage is TRBJ1-5; 8 bases line up with TRBD1. In germline, CDR1 is ENHRY, CDR2 SYGVKD. CDR3 length: 15 residues. J was trimmed by 2 bases and V by 5 bases; bases with no gene match: 5. The CDR3 DNA reads as TGTGCCATCAGTAATATGGACAGGGGCAATCAGCCCCAGCATTTT. Translated, it gives CAISNMDRGNQPQHF.

In its sample, this clonotype was seen many times. This sequence joins TRBV6-5 and TRBJ2-1; weak D call: TRBD2 (5 bases). Trimming took off 6 bases at V and 9 bases at J, with 12 bases between the two ends. Germline values: CDR1 MNHEY, CDR2 SVGAGI. This CDR3 contains 12 residues. The CDR3 coding sequence is TGTGCCAGCAGGTACCGGGCGGGTGAGCAGTTCTTC. This translates into CASRYRAGEQFF.